The source of this T cell receptor (beta chain) is a study of CD8 T cells in ankylosing spondylitis. Germline trimming cut 5 bases from V and 1 base from J; bases unmatched to any gene: 9. Germline V lookup: CDR1 KGHSH, CDR2 LQKENI. CDR3 size: 16 residues. TCRdb re-derived calls from the 5' RACE reads in MiXCR, one entry per CDR3 protein. The table lists 50,000 to 70,000 distinct CDR3 sequences, about 6% of them singletons. This clonotype has ten or more counts. V is TRBV18 and J is TRBJ2-3, with 7 nucleotides matching TRBD2. This TCR derives from a male donor with ankylosing spondylitis. Source material: synovial fluid, either unsorted or a sorted T cell fraction (not recorded which). CDR3 bases: TGTGCCAGCTCAGAAACCAGACTAGCTGGCACAGATACGCAGTATTTT. It encodes CASSETRLAGTDTQYF.